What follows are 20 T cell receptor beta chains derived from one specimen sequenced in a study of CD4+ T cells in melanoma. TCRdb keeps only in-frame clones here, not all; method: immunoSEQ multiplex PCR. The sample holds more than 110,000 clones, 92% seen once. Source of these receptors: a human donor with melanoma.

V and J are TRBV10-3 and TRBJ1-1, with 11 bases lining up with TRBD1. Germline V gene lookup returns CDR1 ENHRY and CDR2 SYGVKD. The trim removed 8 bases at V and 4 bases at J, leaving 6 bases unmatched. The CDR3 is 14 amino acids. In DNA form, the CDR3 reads TGTGCCATCGGCGGACAGGGGGCAAGCACTGAAGCTTTCTTT. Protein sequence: CAIGGQGASTEAFF.

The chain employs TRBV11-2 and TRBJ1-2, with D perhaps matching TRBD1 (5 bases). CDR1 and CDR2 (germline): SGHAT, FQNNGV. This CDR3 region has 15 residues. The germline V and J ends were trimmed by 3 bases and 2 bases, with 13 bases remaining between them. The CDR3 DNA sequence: TGTGCCAGCAGCTTTGCATACCAGGGAAACTATGGCTACACCTTC. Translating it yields CASSFAYQGNYGYTF.

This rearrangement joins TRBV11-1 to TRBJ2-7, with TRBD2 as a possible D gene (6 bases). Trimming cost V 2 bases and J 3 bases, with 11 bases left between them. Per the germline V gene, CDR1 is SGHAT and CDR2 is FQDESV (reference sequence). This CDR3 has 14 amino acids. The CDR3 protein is CASSLSRGSYEQYF. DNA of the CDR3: TGTGCCAGCAGCTTATCACGGGGGAGCTACGAGCAGTACTTC.

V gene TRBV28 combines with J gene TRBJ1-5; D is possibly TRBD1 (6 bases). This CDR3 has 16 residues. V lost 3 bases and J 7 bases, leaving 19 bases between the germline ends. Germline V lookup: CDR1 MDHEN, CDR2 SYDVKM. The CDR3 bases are TGTGCCAGCAGTTTTAGAGTATTAGGGGGTTACCAGCCCCAGCATTTT. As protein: CASSFRVLGGYQPQHF. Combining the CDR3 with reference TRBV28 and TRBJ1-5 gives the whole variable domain DVKVTQSSRYLVKRTGEKVFLECVQDMDHENMFWYRQDPGLGLRLIYFSYDVKMKEKGDIPEGYSVSREKKERFSLILESASTNQTSMYLCASSFRVLGGYQPQHFGDGTRLSIL.

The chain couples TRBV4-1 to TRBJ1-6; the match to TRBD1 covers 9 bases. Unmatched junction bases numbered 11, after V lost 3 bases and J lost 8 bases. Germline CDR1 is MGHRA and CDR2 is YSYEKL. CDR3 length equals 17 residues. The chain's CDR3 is CASSQETQGAVYSPLHF. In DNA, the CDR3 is TGCGCCAGCAGCCAGGAAACACAGGGGGCGGTCTATTCACCCCTCCACTTT.

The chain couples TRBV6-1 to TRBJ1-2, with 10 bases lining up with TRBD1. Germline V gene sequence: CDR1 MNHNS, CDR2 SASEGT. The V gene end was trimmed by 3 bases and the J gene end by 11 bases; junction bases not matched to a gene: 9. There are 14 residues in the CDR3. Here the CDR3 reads CASSDTGQGSAYTF. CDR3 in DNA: TGTGCCAGCAGTGATACGGGACAGGGGTCGGCTTACACCTTC.

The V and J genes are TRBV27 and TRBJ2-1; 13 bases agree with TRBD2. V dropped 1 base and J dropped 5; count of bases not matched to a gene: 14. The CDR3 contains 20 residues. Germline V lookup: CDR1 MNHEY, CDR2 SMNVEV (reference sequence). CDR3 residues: CASSLFPATSGGRINNEQFF. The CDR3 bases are TGTGCCAGCAGTTTATTTCCAGCGACTAGCGGGGGGAGAATTAACAATGAGCAGTTCTTC.

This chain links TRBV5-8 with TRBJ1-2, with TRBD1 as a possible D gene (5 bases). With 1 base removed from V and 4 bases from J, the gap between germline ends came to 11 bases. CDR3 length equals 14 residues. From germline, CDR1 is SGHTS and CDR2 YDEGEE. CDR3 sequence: CASSLLGVGYGYTF. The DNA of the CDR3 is TGTGCCAGCAGCTTGCTAGGGGTAGGCTATGGCTACACCTTC. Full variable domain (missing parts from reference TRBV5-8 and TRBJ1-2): EAGVTQSPTHLIKTRGQQATLRCSPISGHTSVYWYQQALGLGLQFLLWYDEGEERNRGNFPPRFSGRQFPNYSSELNVNALELEDSALYLCASSLLGVGYGYTFGSGTRLTVV.

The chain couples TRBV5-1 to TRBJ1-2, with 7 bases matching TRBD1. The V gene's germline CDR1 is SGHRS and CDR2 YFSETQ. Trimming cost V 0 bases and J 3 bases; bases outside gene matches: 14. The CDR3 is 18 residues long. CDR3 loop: CASSLAMRAGTEDYGYTF. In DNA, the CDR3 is TGCGCCAGCAGCTTGGCCATGAGAGCCGGGACAGAAGACTATGGCTACACCTTC.

In nucleotides, the CDR3 is TGTGCCAGCACCCTGACACCCTACACTGAAGCTTTCTTT. It is translated as CASTLTPYTEAFF. The chain links TRBV28 to TRBJ1-1; D gene uncertain. V dropped 7 bases and J dropped 3 bases, with 12 bases sitting between them. The CDR3 consists of 13 residues. Germline V lookup: CDR1 MDHEN, CDR2 SYDVKM. The full variable domain, completed using reference TRBV28 and TRBJ1-1, is DVKVTQSSRYLVKRTGEKVFLECVQDMDHENMFWYRQDPGLGLRLIYFSYDVKMKEKGDIPEGYSVSREKKERFSLILESASTNQTSMYLCASTLTPYTEAFFGQGTRLTVV.

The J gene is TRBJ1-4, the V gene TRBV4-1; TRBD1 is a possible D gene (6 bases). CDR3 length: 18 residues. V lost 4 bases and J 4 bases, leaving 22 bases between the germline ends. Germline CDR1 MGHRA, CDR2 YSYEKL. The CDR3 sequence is CASSRLPGEWGFNEKLFF. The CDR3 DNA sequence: TGCGCCAGCAGCCGGCTACCAGGGGAATGGGGGTTTAATGAAAAACTGTTTTTT.

This CDR3 is CASSRRGSTGVADTQYF. The CDR3 bases are TGTGCCAGTAGTCGTCGGGGTAGTACAGGGGTGGCAGATACGCAGTATTTT. This chain joins TRBV19 and TRBJ2-3; 7 bases match TRBD1. Germline V CDR1 and CDR2: LNHDA, SQIVND (reference sequence). V was clipped by 5 bases and J by 4 bases; unmatched bases: 15. The CDR3 contains 17 residues.

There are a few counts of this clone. CDR3 sequence: CASSLVRGGGAYEQYF. The CDR3 DNA follows: TGTGCCAGCAGCTTAGTACGCGGGGGTGGGGCCTACGAGCAGTACTTC. V usage is TRBV7-8 and J usage is TRBJ2-7; 7 bases are a match to TRBD2. Germline CDR1 and CDR2: SGHVS and FQNEAQ. This CDR3 comprises 16 residues. Losses at the gene ends were 1 base for V and 2 bases for J; bases not matched to a gene: 8.

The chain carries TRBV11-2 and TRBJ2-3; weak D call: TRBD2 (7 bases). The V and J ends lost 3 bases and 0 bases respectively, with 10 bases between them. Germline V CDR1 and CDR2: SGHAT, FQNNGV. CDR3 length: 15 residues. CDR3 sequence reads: CASSFRGASTDTQYF. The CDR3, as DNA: TGTGCCAGCAGCTTTCGGGGGGCCAGCACAGATACGCAGTATTTT.

The CDR3 loop reads CASSPGGAGLYNEQFF. The CDR3 nucleotides are TGTGCCAGCTCACCGGGGGGGGCAGGATTATACAATGAGCAGTTCTTC. The rearrangement links TRBV18 to TRBJ2-1; TRBD2 is a possible D gene (7 bases). Germline-derived CDR1 and CDR2 are KGHSH and LQKENI. Trimming removed 3 bases from V and 4 bases from J, with 16 bases in between. CDR3 length: 16 amino acids.

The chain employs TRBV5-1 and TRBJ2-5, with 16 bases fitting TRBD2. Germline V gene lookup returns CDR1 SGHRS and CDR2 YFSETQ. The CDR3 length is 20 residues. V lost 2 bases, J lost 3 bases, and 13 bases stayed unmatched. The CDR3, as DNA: TGCGCCAGCAGCTTTGGGACTAGCGGGGGGGACGGACCTACTAAAGAGACCCAGTACTTC. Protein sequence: CASSFGTSGGDGPTKETQYF. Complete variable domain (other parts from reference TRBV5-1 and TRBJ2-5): KAGVTQTPRYLIKTRGQQVTLSCSPISGHRSVSWYQQTPGQGLQFLFEYFSETQRNKGNFPGRFSGRQFSNSRSEMNVSTLELGDSALYLCASSFGTSGGDGPTKETQYFGPGTRLLVL.

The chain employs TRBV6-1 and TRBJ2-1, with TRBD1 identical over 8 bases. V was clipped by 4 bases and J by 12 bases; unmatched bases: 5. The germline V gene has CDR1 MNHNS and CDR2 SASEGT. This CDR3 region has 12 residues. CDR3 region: CASSADRGGQFF. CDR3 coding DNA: TGTGCCAGCAGTGCAGACAGGGGAGGGCAGTTCTTC.

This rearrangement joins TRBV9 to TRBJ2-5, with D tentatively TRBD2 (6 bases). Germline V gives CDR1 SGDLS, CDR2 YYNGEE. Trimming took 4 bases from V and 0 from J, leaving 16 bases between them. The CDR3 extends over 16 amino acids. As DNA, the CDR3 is TGTGCCAGCAGCCTTGGAGGGACCTCAGACCAAGAGACCCAGTACTTC. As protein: CASSLGGTSDQETQYF.

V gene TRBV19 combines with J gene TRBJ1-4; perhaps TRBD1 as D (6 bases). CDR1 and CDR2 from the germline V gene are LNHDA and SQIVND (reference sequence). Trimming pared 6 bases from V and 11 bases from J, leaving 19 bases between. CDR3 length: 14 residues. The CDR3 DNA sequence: TGTGCCAGTAGGGGATCTGGGCAGGGGTGGAAACTGTTTTTT. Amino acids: CASRGSGQGWKLFF.

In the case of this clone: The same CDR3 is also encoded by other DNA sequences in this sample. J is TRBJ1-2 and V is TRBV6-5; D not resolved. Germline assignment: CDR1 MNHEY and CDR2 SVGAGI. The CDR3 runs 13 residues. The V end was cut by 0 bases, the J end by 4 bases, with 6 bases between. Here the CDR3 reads CASSYSRFYGYTF. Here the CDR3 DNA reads TGTGCCAGCAGTTACTCCCGGTTCTATGGCTACACCTTC.